Below, 5 T cell receptor beta chains from the same sample are listed, as sequenced in a study of blood T cell repertoires in COVID-19. Clones were read by immunoSEQ multiplex PCR, and TCRdb kept only the in-frame ones, dropping some. The table includes under 140,000 clones, around 76% detected once. The sample consisted of peripheral blood. These receptors all stem from a woman over 75 with acute or convalescent COVID-19.

This clone was recorded only once. The rearrangement links TRBV19 to TRBJ1-1; 7 bases are shared with TRBD1. Per germline, CDR1 LNHDA and CDR2 SQIVND (reference sequence). V lost 7 bases to trimming and J lost 11 bases; unmatched junction nucleotides: 16. This CDR3 region has 14 residues. CDR3 DNA sequence: TGTGCCAGTACCGCCACGATGACAGGGATCGCCGCTTTCTTT. The encoded protein is CASTATMTGIAAFF.

The chain uses TRBV10-3 and TRBJ1-1; unclear D gene. Germline-derived CDR1 and CDR2 are ENHRY and SYGVKD. The ends were cut back, 1 base at V and 4 bases at J, with 13 bases in the middle. The CDR3 extends over 15 amino acids. The CDR3 protein is CAISELGGLGTEAFF. The CDR3 DNA reads TGTGCCATCAGTGAGTTGGGAGGGTTGGGCACTGAAGCTTTCTTT.

This chain uses TRBV10-2 with TRBJ1-4; D is unclear. The CDR3 is 13 amino acids. Trimming removed 4 bases at V and 5 bases at J, with 8 bases between. Germline-derived CDR1 and CDR2 are WSHSY and SAAADI. The DNA for the CDR3 is TGCGCCAGCAGTGTGTTTGAGAATGAAAAACTGTTTTTT. Translated, it gives CASSVFENEKLFF.

This chain uses TRBV13 with TRBJ1-2; D is unresolved. Trimming removed 4 bases at V and 2 bases at J, with 8 bases between. The V gene's germline CDR1 is PRHDT and CDR2 FYEKMQ (reference sequence). The CDR3 covers 13 residues. The CDR3 DNA reads as TGTGCCAGCAGCTCAACACCAAACTATGGCTACACCTTC. This codes for CASSSTPNYGYTF.

This chain joins TRBV3-1 (or the pseudogene TRBV3-2) and TRBJ2-7; TRBD2 matches at 7 bases. Germline V gene sequence: CDR1 LGHDT, CDR2 YNNKEL (reference sequence). The CDR3 is 15 residues long. V shed 1 base and J 0 bases; nucleotides not matched to a gene: 3. The CDR3 loop is CASSQGGGGSYEQYF. DNA for the CDR3: TGTGCCAGCAGCCAAGGGGGCGGGGGCTCCTACGAGCAGTACTTC.